The rows below give T cell receptor beta chains drawn from one sample of a study of blood T cell repertoires in COVID-19. The method was immunoSEQ multiplex PCR; TCRdb's version includes in-frame clones alone and lacks a portion of them. The sample carries 90,000 to 120,000 clones, over 85% recorded once. Sequenced input: peripheral blood. These receptor sequences come from a man between 65 and 80 years old with acute or convalescent COVID-19. CDR3s include the opening cysteine and the closing phenylalanine or tryptophan. D genes are given only for firm matches. Not every row has a clone size; where given, it reads once, few, many or a size class.

D,V,J,size,DNA,CDR3
.,TRBV7-9,TRBJ2-3,.,TGTGCCAGCAACCACCCGGGGGATACGCAGTATTTT,CASNHPGDTQYF
TRBD2,TRBV7-3,TRBJ2-7,.,TGTGCCAGCAGCTGCAGACTAGCGGGAGCCGTGAACGTTTGTGAGCAGTACTTC,CASSCRLAGAVNVCEQYF
.,TRBV2,TRBJ2-7,.,TGTGCCAGCAGTGCTGACATTTACGAGCAGTACTTC,CASSADIYEQYF
.,TRBV6-5,TRBJ2-1,.,TGTGCCAGCAGTTATAGGAGCTCCTACAATGAGCAGTTCTTC,CASSYRSSYNEQFF
.,TRBV7-2,TRBJ2-3,.,TGTGCCAGCAGCATCCCTCCCAGGACAGACACAGATACGCAGTATTTT,CASSIPPRTDTDTQYF
.,TRBV6-5,TRBJ2-3,.,TGTGCCAGCAGTTGGGGACTCCAGGATGATACGCAGTATTTT,CASSWGLQDDTQYF
.,TRBV7-9,TRBJ2-1,.,TGTGCCAGCAGCTTTAAGCGTCGGTTGGGCAATGAGCAGTTCTTC,CASSFKRRLGNEQFF
.,TRBV28,TRBJ1-4,.,TGTGCCAGCAGTATACAGGGAACACTGTTTTTT,CASSIQGTLFF
.,TRBV12-3/TRBV12-4,TRBJ1-5,.,TGTGCCAGCAGTTCACAGGGTCAGCCCCAGCATTTT,CASSSQGQPQHF
TRBD2,TRBV7-2,TRBJ2-7,.,TGTGCCAGCAGCTTAACAGGACTAGCGGGAGGGCGCCCCGAGCAGTACTTC,CASSLTGLAGGRPEQYF
.,TRBV10-3,TRBJ2-5,.,TGTGCCATCAGTGAGTGGGGACTGTTCCAAGAGACCCAGTACTTC,CAISEWGLFQETQYF
.,TRBV5-1,TRBJ1-2,.,TGCGCCAGCCGAGGGGACGGGAGGCGAGGATATGGCTACACCTTC,CASRGDGRRGYGYTF
TRBD1,TRBV5-1,TRBJ1-4,.,TGCGCCAGCAGCTCACATCAACAGGGGGCGGAACTGTTTTTT,CASSSHQQGAELFF
.,TRBV7-9,TRBJ2-3,.,TGTGCCAGCAGCCCTCCTACTAGGGGCACAGATACGCAGTATTTT,CASSPPTRGTDTQYF
.,TRBV10-3,TRBJ2-1,.,TGTGCCATCAATTCCGCACAGGCCACCTACAATGAGCAGTTCTTC,CAINSAQATYNEQFF
TRBD1,TRBV7-3,TRBJ2-5,few,TGTGCCAGCAGCTTAAACAGGGGAGAGACCCAGTACTTC,CASSLNRGETQYF
.,TRBV6-5,TRBJ1-5,.,TGTGCCAGCAGTTACTCGTTCGGTAGCAGTCAGCCCCAGCATTTT,CASSYSFGSSQPQHF
.,TRBV4-1,TRBJ1-2,.,TGCGCCAGCAGCCAAGTACTGGCGGGCTATGGCTACACCTTC,CASSQVLAGYGYTF
TRBD2,TRBV2,TRBJ2-7,.,TGTGCCAACGGGGGGGCCTACGAGCAGTACTTC,CANGGAYEQYF
.,TRBV3-1/TRBV3-2,TRBJ2-1,.,TGTGCCAGCAGCTCCCTGGCGGGGCCCTCCTACAATGAGCAGTTCTTC,CASSSLAGPSYNEQFF
.,TRBV4-1,TRBJ1-2,.,TGCGCCAGCAGCCAAGCCAGGAACTATGGCTACACCTTC,CASSQARNYGYTF
.,TRBV5-1,TRBJ1-1,.,TGCGCCAGCAGCTCAGGAATGGGGAACACTGAAGCTTTCTTT,CASSSGMGNTEAFF
.,TRBV10-3,TRBJ2-2,.,TGTGCCATCAGACAGGGTATTGCGAACACCGGGGAGCTGTTTTTT,CAIRQGIANTGELFF
.,TRBV24-1,TRBJ2-3,.,TGTGCCACCAGTGACTCCCGGAGCACAGATACGCAGTATTTT,CATSDSRSTDTQYF
.,TRBV27,TRBJ1-6,few,TGTGCCAGCAGCCGAAAGACGGTTCCAGGAAATAATTCACCCCTCCACTTT,CASSRKTVPGNNSPLHF
.,TRBV28,TRBJ2-7,.,TGTGCCAGCAGCTTAGGGGGGGCTGGAGGAGAGCAGTACTTC,CASSLGGAGGEQYF
.,TRBV5-1,TRBJ1-3,.,TGCGCCAGCAGCTTGACAGGGAACTCTGGAAACACCATATATTTT,CASSLTGNSGNTIYF
TRBD1,TRBV7-9,TRBJ2-7,.,TGTGCCAGCAGCTTAGGGCCAGGGGGCGCATTGGGGTCCTACGAGCAGTACTTC,CASSLGPGGALGSYEQYF
TRBD1,TRBV7-7,TRBJ2-1,few,TGTGCCAGCAGCTCGGGACAGGGGGGGAGCTCCTACAATGAGCAGTTCTTC,CASSSGQGGSSYNEQFF
.,TRBV5-1,TRBJ1-5,.,TGCGCCAGCAGCTTGGAAGGGGTAGGTCAGCCCCAGCATTTT,CASSLEGVGQPQHF
TRBD1,TRBV2,TRBJ2-3,.,TGTGCCAGCACCGGACAGGGGGGACATACGCAGTATTTT,CASTGQGGHTQYF
TRBD2,TRBV7-8,TRBJ2-7,.,TGTGCCACCACGCTTTCCGGGACTATGAACTACGAGCAGTACTTC,CATTLSGTMNYEQYF
TRBD1,TRBV6-5,TRBJ1-1,.,TGTGCCAGCAGTCGACAGGGGCGGGGCACTGAAGCTTTCTTT,CASSRQGRGTEAFF
TRBD1,TRBV5-4,TRBJ1-3,.,TGTGCCAGCAGCGAGGCACAGGGGGTTAAGGGAAACACCATATATTTT,CASSEAQGVKGNTIYF
.,TRBV5-6,TRBJ1-2,.,TGTGCCAGCAGCGGCCAGGGGATAGGCGGCTACACCTTC,CASSGQGIGGYTF
TRBD1,TRBV4-2,TRBJ1-2,once,TGTGCCAGCAGCGAACAGGGGGACTATGGCTACACCTTC,CASSEQGDYGYTF
TRBD2,TRBV27,TRBJ2-7,.,TGTGCCAGCAGAGATAGCGGGGTTCCCAGGTCCTACGAGCAGTACTTC,CASRDSGVPRSYEQYF
.,TRBV6-5,TRBJ1-2,few,TGTGCCAGCAGTTACGGGGAGGGTTATGGCTACACCTTC,CASSYGEGYGYTF
.,TRBV7-2,TRBJ1-2,.,TGTGCCAGCAGCGAATTACCGGCAGGGCGACCTTATGGCTACACCTTC,CASSELPAGRPYGYTF
TRBD2,TRBV28,TRBJ2-3,.,TGTGCCAGCAGTCCTTGGGGGGGGTATCGGGCAGATACGCAGTATTTT,CASSPWGGYRADTQYF
.,TRBV27,TRBJ1-5,.,TGTGCCAGCACCGACGGCCGGGGTCAGCCCCAGCATTTT,CASTDGRGQPQHF
TRBD1,TRBV6-5,TRBJ2-7,.,TGTGCCAGCAGTTACTCGACTGGGGACAGGACCTACGAGCAGTACTTC,CASSYSTGDRTYEQYF
.,TRBV5-1,TRBJ2-1,.,TGCGCCAGCAGCCCGGGGAACGATGAGCAGTTCTTC,CASSPGNDEQFF
.,TRBV27,TRBJ1-2,.,TGTGCCAGCAGTTTAGCGGGGGATGGCTACACCTTC,CASSLAGDGYTF
TRBD1,TRBV2,TRBJ1-1,.,TGTGCCATCCAACCGGGACAGCAGAACACTGAAGCTTTCTTT,CAIQPGQQNTEAFF
TRBD2,TRBV15,TRBJ2-3,.,TGTGCCACCAACCCGGGGACTAGCGGCCTAACAGATACGCAGTATTTT,CATNPGTSGLTDTQYF